Presented here are 9 T cell receptor beta chains from one specimen sequenced in a study of metastatic and nonmetastatic thyroid tumors. All patients reached thyroid surgery having received no treatment beforehand. TCRdb reassembled clones from the PCR reads with MiXCR. The sample carries some 18,000 clones, 22% recorded once. What was sequenced was tumor tissue. These receptor sequences come from a male donor with papillary thyroid cancer or a benign thyroid nodule (not recorded which). Some clones in this sample may be carry-over from other donors' samples.

In the case of this clone: This may come from a read error, since a much larger clone is one base off. The chain has TRBV2 and TRBJ1-1, with D unresolved. The CDR3 has 13 amino acids. Per the germline V gene, CDR1 is SNHLY and CDR2 is FYNNEI. Trimming pared 6 bases from V and 4 bases from J, leaving 12 bases between. The CDR3 is CASRGSQSTEAFF. CDR3 coding DNA: TGTGCCAGCAGGGGCAGTCAGAGCACTGAAGCTTTCTTT.

This clone appeared many times. The chain employs TRBV18 and TRBJ2-7; D perhaps matches TRBD1 (6 bases). V was clipped by 5 bases and J by 2 bases, with 13 bases between them. Germline-derived CDR1 and CDR2 are KGHSH and LQKENI. The CDR3 has 14 residues. The CDR3 bases are TGTGCCAGCTCATTACGGACAGACACCTACGAGCAGTACTTC. Its protein is CASSLRTDTYEQYF.

The CDR3 loop reads CASSGPTGIHEQFF. The DNA of the CDR3 is TGTGCCAGCAGCGGACCAACAGGGATCCATGAGCAGTTCTTC. The genes are TRBV9 and TRBJ2-1; a possible D gene is TRBD1 (6 bases). The V and J ends lost 3 bases and 8 bases respectively, with 15 bases between them. Germline CDR1 SGDLS, CDR2 YYNGEE. This CDR3 contains 14 residues.

In its sample, this clone was seen many times. The chain employs TRBV30 and TRBJ1-4; maybe TRBD1 (6 bases). The V gene's germline CDR1 is GTSNPN and CDR2 SVGIG (reference sequence). Trimming left V 2 bases short and J 7 bases short, with 14 bases between. The CDR3 is 14 residues long. CDR3 nucleotides: TGTGCCTGGAGTATACAGGGCTTGAGTGAAAAACTGTTTTTT. Its protein product is CAWSIQGLSEKLFF.

This clone occurred many times. This sequence joins TRBV5-5 and TRBJ1-2; perhaps TRBD1 as D (5 bases). V was cut by 2 bases and J by 10 bases, with 18 bases left in between. CDR1 is SGHKS and CDR2 is YYEKEE in the germline V gene (reference sequence). This CDR3 contains 14 residues. Here the CDR3 reads CASSLGDRFPSYTF. Here the CDR3 DNA reads TGTGCCAGCAGCTTAGGGGACCGCTTCCCATCCTACACCTTC.

This chain joins TRBV20-1 and TRBJ1-1; D is unclear. Germline loops: CDR1 DFQATT, CDR2 SNEGSKA (reference sequence). Trimming cost V 3 bases and J 4 bases, with 9 bases left between them. CDR3 size: 12 residues. CDR3 in DNA: TGCAGTGCTAGTCCGGGTGTCACTGAAGCTTTCTTT. Its protein product is CSASPGVTEAFF.

This clone was found many times. This could be a read error, since a much larger clone is one nucleotide away. The chain is built from TRBV28 and TRBJ2-7; TRBD2 matches at 10 bases. J was trimmed by 9 bases and V by 6 bases; bases with no gene match: 11. The CDR3 covers 14 residues. Germline assignment: CDR1 MDHEN and CDR2 SYDVKM. The CDR3 coding sequence is TGTGCCAGCAGAGACCGGCTAGCGGGGGTCAGGCAGTACTTC. It translates to CASRDRLAGVRQYF.

This clone is labeled as medium-sized. The chain carries TRBV19 and TRBJ2-3; no reliable D call. V was cut by 8 bases and J by 0 bases, with 9 bases left in between. The CDR3 is 13 amino acids. The germline gives CDR1 LNHDA, CDR2 SQIVND (reference sequence). CDR3 sequence (DNA): TGTGCCAGTCGGCCAACTAGCACAGATACGCAGTATTTT. The encoded protein is CASRPTSTDTQYF. The whole variable domain, filled in from reference TRBV19 and TRBJ2-3, reads DGGITQSPKYLFRKEGQNVTLSCEQNLNHDAMYWYRQDPGQGLRLIYYSQIVNDFQKGDIAEGYSVSREKKESFPLTVTSAQKNPTAFYLCASRPTSTDTQYFGPGTRLTVL.

This clone ranks as medium-sized. This chain uses TRBV18 with TRBJ1-2; 9 bases fit TRBD1. V gave up 3 bases and J gave up 6 bases; unmatched junction bases: 5. Germline lookup yields CDR1 KGHSH and CDR2 LQKENI. The CDR3 consists of 14 residues. In DNA, the CDR3 is TGTGCCAGCTCACCCTCGGGACAGGGTGATGGCTACACCTTC. Protein sequence: CASSPSGQGDGYTF.